This T cell receptor (beta chain) was observed in a study of blood T cells in healthy people across ages. Through a sample-barcoded 5' primer and a J-beta primer mix, a second PCR was run for about 7 to 12 cycles. Every sample produced at least 3 million CDR3-containing paired-end reads. TCRdb re-called the 5' RACE reads through MiXCR, storing one row per CDR3 protein. This sample has 500,000 to 550,000 distinct CDR3 sequences; around 24% occur once, and the top ten carry just under 9%. The same data also went into a second study, on T cells of mothers and their children. In that study: Mothers yielded over 8 million CDR3 reads, children about 3 million each. Across the analysis, no persistent microchimeric T cell clones were detected.

Material: blood. The receptor comes from a boy between 10 and 17 years old in good health.

The CDR3 spells CAGGEADYNEQFF. CDR3 coding DNA: TGTGCCGGGGGAGAGGCAGACTACAATGAGCAGTTCTTC. The rearrangement links TRBV21-1 to TRBJ2-1; the D call TRBD2 from the table was never checked on the DNA. TRBV21-1 is designated a pseudogene. This CDR3 spans 13 amino acids.